The T cell receptor beta chain described here comes from a study of blood T cells in healthy people across ages. CDR1 is SGDLS, CDR2 YYNGEE, per germline. With 3 bases clipped from V and 3 bases from J, the junction kept 17 bases outside the gene matches. The CDR3 is 19 residues long. The use of a sample-barcoded 5' primer and a J-beta primer mix characterized a second PCR of about 7 to 12 cycles. MiXCR was run by TCRdb on the 5' RACE reads, yielding one entry per CDR3 protein. The sample holds around 1,000,000 distinct CDR3 sequences; about 25% are singletons and the top ten take around 0.7%. This same sample was also taken into another study, of T cells of mothers and their children.

Sequencing was performed on blood. V usage is TRBV9 and J usage is TRBJ2-3; TRBD1 aligns across 9 bases. The clonotype comes from a girl aged 2 to 10 in good health. CDR3 bases: TGTGCCAGCAGCGCCGGGACAGGGCTACAGCCGAGGAGGACAGATACGCAGTATTTT. Encoded protein: CASSAGTGLQPRRTDTQYF.